Listed here are 18 T cell receptor beta chains from one sample, sequenced in a study of shared clonotypes between healthy human individuals (dated by TCRdb to about 2020). CD8 naive samples were CD45RO-negative cells positively selected for CCR7, giving a CD45RA+CCR7+ population that excluded TemRA cells. The protocol used for the library was the immunoSEQ multiplex PCR assay. Here the immuneACCESS table is served through TCRdb, limited to in-frame sequences with V and J called. Missing clones are a known gap in these copies; in checked studies unresolved V genes cover under half, and the rest lacks a known reason. Counted in this sample were 800,000 or so clones; 96% of them appeared once. Jointly, the top ten make up about 0.25% of the sample. The sequencing sample was made of naive CD8+ T cells sorted from blood. The meaning of the sample's cell subset or site label: CD45RA+CCR7+. Receptors were obtained from a man younger than 40 in good health.

The J gene is TRBJ2-5, the V gene TRBV7-9; 8 bases map to TRBD1. The germline V gene has CDR1 SEHNR and CDR2 FQNEAQ (reference sequence). The CDR3 length is 13 residues. V lost 5 bases and J lost 3; bases outside the gene matches: 2. The CDR3 is CASSRQGKETQYF. The CDR3 DNA reads TGTGCCAGCAGCAGACAGGGGAAAGAGACCCAGTACTTC.

The gene calls are TRBV5-8 and TRBJ2-5; D possibly matches TRBD1 or TRBD2 (6 bases each). Trimming removed 2 bases from V and 5 bases from J, with 16 bases in between. The germline V gene has CDR1 SGHTS and CDR2 YDEGEE. The CDR3 totals 15 residues. CDR3 residues: CASSFGPRGGETQYF. In nucleotides, the CDR3 is TGTGCCAGCAGCTTTGGACCACGAGGGGGGGAGACCCAGTACTTC.

V and J are TRBV19 and TRBJ1-5; D uncertain. The germline CDR1 and CDR2 sequences are LNHDA and SQIVND (reference sequence). This CDR3 has 16 residues. V shed 3 bases and J shed 0 bases, with 12 bases lying between them. DNA of the CDR3: TGTGCCAGTAGTATTTTCACGGTTAATAGCAATCAGCCCCAGCATTTT. Translated: CASSIFTVNSNQPQHF.

The genes are TRBV7-9 and TRBJ2-7; the match to TRBD1 covers 7 bases. Looked up from germline, CDR1 is SEHNR and CDR2 is FQNEAQ (reference sequence). V lost 4 bases and J lost 4; bases outside the gene matches: 10. The CDR3 is 15 residues long. The CDR3 bases are TGTGCCAGCAGCTCCCTTGGGACAGATTATTACGAGCAGTACTTC. It encodes CASSSLGTDYYEQYF.

The V call is TRBV2, the J call TRBJ1-4; D gene uncertain. Germline values: CDR1 SNHLY, CDR2 FYNNEI. Trimming pared 2 bases from V and 6 bases from J, leaving 10 bases between. CDR3 length: 14 amino acids. The CDR3 bases are TGTGCCAGCAGTGAAAGCAGCTGGGATGAAAAACTGTTTTTT. Translating it yields CASSESSWDEKLFF.

Turning to this clone: The sample has other DNA sequences that encode this CDR3 too. V gene TRBV27 combines with J gene TRBJ2-1, with 7 bases fitting TRBD2. This CDR3 contains 14 residues. Germline assignment: CDR1 MNHEY and CDR2 SMNVEV (reference sequence). With V trimmed by 4 bases and J by 4 bases, 4 bases remained unmatched. The CDR3 DNA reads as TGTGCCAGCAGTTCCAGCGGGATATACAATGAGCAGTTCTTC. This gives the protein CASSSSGIYNEQFF.

This chain links TRBV5-6 with TRBJ2-1; no clear D. The V gene lost 3 bases and the J gene lost 9 bases, with 13 bases spanning the gap. CDR1 and CDR2 from the germline V gene are SGHDT and YYEEEE. CDR3 length: 13 residues. CDR3 region: CASSSESRGEQFF. CDR3 nucleotide sequence: TGTGCCAGCAGCTCCGAGTCCCGAGGTGAGCAGTTCTTC.

This chain links TRBV9 with TRBJ2-3; a weak D match, TRBD1 (5 bases). CDR1 and CDR2 (germline): SGDLS, YYNGEE. This CDR3 has 13 residues. Trimming pared 4 bases from V and 11 bases from J, leaving 17 bases between. DNA of the CDR3: TGTGCCAGCAGCCCCAGGGTAGGCTGGATGCAGTATTTT. It yields the protein CASSPRVGWMQYF.

This clone was seen just once. This rearrangement joins TRBV4-1 to TRBJ1-1, with D uncertain. Trimming removed 1 base from V and 3 bases from J, with 6 bases in between. The CDR3 is 13 amino acids. Germline-derived CDR1 and CDR2 are MGHRA and YSYEKL. The CDR3 reads CASSQVGDTEAFF. DNA for the CDR3: TGCGCCAGCAGCCAAGTGGGTGACACTGAAGCTTTCTTT.

The chain joins TRBV7-6 to TRBJ2-3; 11 bases fit TRBD2. The CDR3 spans 15 residues. In germline, CDR1 is SGHVS, CDR2 FNYEAQ. Trimming took 5 bases from V and 4 from J; bases not matched to a gene: 5. The CDR3, as DNA: TGTGCCAGCAGCATAACTAGCGGGAGTGCAGATACGCAGTATTTT. It codes for CASSITSGSADTQYF.

The rearrangement uses TRBV5-4 and TRBJ2-7; 8 bases match TRBD1. V was pared by 0 bases and J by 2 bases, with 4 bases of the junction left unmatched. Germline V CDR1 and CDR2: SGHNT, YYREEE (reference sequence). The CDR3 has 15 amino acids. CDR3 sequence (DNA): TGTGCCAGCAGCTTGGCAGGGGGCCCGACCTACGAGCAGTACTTC. This encodes CASSLAGGPTYEQYF.

V gene TRBV6-5 combines with J gene TRBJ2-1; 7 bases agree with TRBD1. Germline-derived CDR1 and CDR2 are MNHEY and SVGAGI. The V segment lost 5 bases and the J segment 7 bases; nucleotides outside the gene matches: 11. The length of the CDR3 is 15 residues. In DNA, the CDR3 is TGTGCCAGCAGTGCGGCGACAGGGAGTGTGAATGAGCAGTTCTTC. Protein sequence: CASSAATGSVNEQFF.

The rearrangement links TRBV7-9 to TRBJ2-7; D tentatively reads TRBD1 or TRBD2 (5 bases each). The V gene's germline CDR1 is SEHNR and CDR2 FQNEAQ (reference sequence). With 7 bases removed from V and 2 bases from J, the gap between germline ends came to 15 bases. The CDR3 runs to 14 residues. The CDR3 DNA sequence: TGTGCCAGCATGACAGCGGCATCCCCCTACGAGCAGTACTTC. Its protein is CASMTAASPYEQYF.

V and J are TRBV2 and TRBJ2-2, with no clear D. Germline V gene lookup returns CDR1 SNHLY and CDR2 FYNNEI. The CDR3 runs to 12 residues. Trimming pared 7 bases from V and 1 base from J, leaving 4 bases between. CDR3 amino acids: CASTGNTGELFF. The CDR3 nucleotides are TGTGCCAGCACCGGGAACACCGGGGAGCTGTTTTTT.

This sequence joins TRBV10-3 and TRBJ1-2; possible D gene TRBD1, 6 bases. Looked up from germline, CDR1 is ENHRY and CDR2 is SYGVKD. This CDR3 has 14 residues. V lost 3 bases and J lost 5, with 13 bases in between. CDR3 sequence reads: CAISEVPGAYGYTF. For the CDR3, the DNA is TGTGCCATCAGTGAAGTCCCGGGGGCTTATGGCTACACCTTC.

This clone showed up just once. The identical CDR3 is also encoded by other nucleotide sequences in the sample. V is TRBV5-4 and J is TRBJ2-7; 10 bases match TRBD1. Germline lookup yields CDR1 SGHNT and CDR2 YYREEE (reference sequence). The V gene end was trimmed by 2 bases and the J gene end by 3 bases; junction bases not matched to a gene: 5. CDR3 length: 15 residues. CDR3 protein: CASSLPGQGYYEQYF. Written as DNA, the CDR3 is TGTGCCAGCAGCTTACCGGGACAGGGGTACTACGAGCAGTACTTC. Drawing the rest from reference TRBV5-4 and TRBJ2-7, the complete variable domain is ETGVTQSPTHLIKTRGQQVTLRCSSQSGHNTVSWYQQALGQGPQFIFQYYREEENGRGNFPPRFSGLQFPNYSSELNVNALELDDSALYLCASSLPGQGYYEQYFGPGTRLTVT.

This clone showed up just once. V and J are TRBV7-9 and TRBJ1-2; the D gene is possibly TRBD1 (6 bases). Germline V gene sequence: CDR1 SEHNR, CDR2 FQNEAQ (reference sequence). V was shortened by 1 base and J by 7 bases, with 10 bases between the two germline ends. The CDR3 is made up of 13 amino acids. CDR3 protein: CASSLDRESGYTF. The CDR3 coding sequence is TGTGCCAGCAGCTTAGACAGGGAGAGTGGCTACACCTTC.

The chain combines TRBV13 with TRBJ1-6; 7 bases fit TRBD1. Germline trimming cut 7 bases from V and 4 bases from J; bases unmatched to any gene: 7. CDR1 is PRHDT, CDR2 FYEKMQ, per germline (reference sequence). The CDR3 covers 15 residues. As DNA, the CDR3 is TGTGCCAGCATTCTCTCGGGACAGTATAATTCACCCCTCCACTTT. This encodes CASILSGQYNSPLHF.